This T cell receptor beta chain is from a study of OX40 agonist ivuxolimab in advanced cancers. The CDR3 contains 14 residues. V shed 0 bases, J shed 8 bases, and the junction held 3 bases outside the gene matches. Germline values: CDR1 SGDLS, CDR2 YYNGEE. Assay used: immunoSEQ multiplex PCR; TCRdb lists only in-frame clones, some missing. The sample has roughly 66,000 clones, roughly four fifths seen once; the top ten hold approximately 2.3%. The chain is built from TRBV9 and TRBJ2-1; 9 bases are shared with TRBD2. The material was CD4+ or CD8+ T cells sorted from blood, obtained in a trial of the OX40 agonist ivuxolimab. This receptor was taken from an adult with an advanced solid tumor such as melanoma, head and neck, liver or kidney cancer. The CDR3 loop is CASSVVAGVDEQFF. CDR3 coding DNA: TGTGCCAGCAGCGTAGTAGCGGGAGTCGATGAGCAGTTCTTC.